This passage covers 12 T cell receptor beta chains from one sample sequenced in a study of cytomegalovirus exposure and HLA in healthy donors. Both 60 Vbeta primers and 13 Jbeta primers went into the PCR. Using immunoSEQ multiplex PCR, the repertoire was profiled, and TCRdb retains in-frame clones only, with some absent. In the table there are fewer than 85,000 clones, about four fifths of which are singletons. The specimen sequenced was PBMCs. The receptors stem from a young man in good health and CMV-seropositive.

This clone has only one observation. The rearrangement uses TRBV5-1 and TRBJ1-1, with D tentatively TRBD1 (5 bases). From germline, CDR1 is SGHRS and CDR2 YFSETQ. With 1 base removed from V and 4 bases from J, the gap between germline ends came to 11 bases. This CDR3 has 14 amino acids. This CDR3 is CASSLNGGTTEAFF. CDR3 DNA: TGCGCCAGCAGCTTGAACGGGGGGACCACTGAAGCTTTCTTT.

The genes are TRBV2 and TRBJ1-3, with 9 nucleotides matching TRBD1. This CDR3 contains 19 residues. Germline CDR1 and CDR2: SNHLY and FYNNEI. After removal of 3 bases from V and 1 base from J, the junction contained 13 bases not matched to a gene. The CDR3 DNA reads TGTGCCAGCAGTGATCCCCCGGACAGGGGTTTTTCGTCTGGAAACACCATATATTTT. Translating gives CASSDPPDRGFSSGNTIYF.

The V and J genes are TRBV9 and TRBJ2-2; 9 nucleotides line up with TRBD1. The CDR3 covers 14 residues. J lost 5 bases, V lost 5 bases, and 4 bases had no gene match. Germline values: CDR1 SGDLS, CDR2 YYNGEE. The CDR3 DNA follows: TGTGCCAGCAGGGCCGGGACAGGGACCGGGGAGCTGTTTTTT. This encodes CASRAGTGTGELFF.

V is TRBV2 and J is TRBJ1-5, with 7 bases lining up with TRBD1. Germline CDR1 reads SNHLY; CDR2 reads FYNNEI. There are 14 residues in the CDR3. V was clipped by 1 base and J by 6 bases; unmatched bases: 3. The CDR3 is CASSEGTGVQPQHF. DNA for the CDR3: TGTGCCAGCAGTGAAGGCACAGGGGTTCAGCCCCAGCATTTT.

The chain employs TRBV4-2 and TRBJ1-5; 7 positions agree with TRBD1. CDR1 is LGHNA and CDR2 is YNFKEQ in the germline V gene. The CDR3 loop spans 16 amino acids. V lost 0 bases to trimming and J lost 7 bases; unmatched junction nucleotides: 9. The CDR3 nucleotides are TGTGCCAGCAGCCAAGAACAGGGGTCCCTCGGGCAGCCCCAGCATTTT. Translation gives CASSQEQGSLGQPQHF.

The CDR3, as DNA: TGTGCCAGCAGCTTGTCCCCAACAGGGACCCAGTACTTC. This encodes CASSLSPTGTQYF. V is TRBV11-2 and J is TRBJ2-5, with D possibly matching TRBD1 (5 bases). Germline V gives CDR1 SGHAT, CDR2 FQNNGV. The V end lost 3 bases, the J end lost 7 bases, and 12 bases lay between the germline ends. The CDR3 spans 13 residues. The entire variable domain, with the rest obtained from reference TRBV11-2 and TRBJ2-5, is as follows: EAGVAQSPRYKIIEKRQSVAFWCNPISGHATLYWYQQILGQGPKLLIQFQNNGVVDDSQLPKDRFSAERLKGVDSTLKIQPAKLEDSAVYLCASSLSPTGTQYFGPGTRLLVL.

Only a few counts were recorded for this clone. The V and J genes are TRBV6-5 and TRBJ2-7; D possibly corresponds to TRBD2 (5 bases). This CDR3 is built from 14 residues. Per the germline V gene, CDR1 is MNHEY and CDR2 is SVGAGI. The V end lost 6 bases, the J end lost 2 bases, and 14 bases lay between the germline ends. The CDR3 DNA reads TGTGCCAGCAGCCCATTCGGGATCGCCTACGAGCAGTACTTC. This codes for CASSPFGIAYEQYF.

This rearrangement joins TRBV5-4 to TRBJ2-5; tentatively, D is TRBD2 (6 bases). The germline gives CDR1 SGHNT, CDR2 YYREEE (reference sequence). Trimming cost V 4 bases and J 5 bases, with 21 bases left between them. CDR3 length: 16 residues. CDR3 sequence reads: CASSPELSSGFETQYF. The CDR3 DNA reads as TGTGCCAGCAGCCCCGAGCTCTCAAGCGGGTTTGAGACCCAGTACTTC. Combining the CDR3 with reference TRBV5-4 and TRBJ2-5 gives the whole variable domain ETGVTQSPTHLIKTRGQQVTLRCSSQSGHNTVSWYQQALGQGPQFIFQYYREEENGRGNFPPRFSGLQFPNYSSELNVNALELDDSALYLCASSPELSSGFETQYFGPGTRLLVL.

The V call is TRBV2, the J call TRBJ2-7; possibly TRBD1 for D (6 bases). This CDR3 is built from 15 residues. CDR1 is SNHLY and CDR2 is FYNNEI in the germline V gene. Between the trimmed V and J ends, which lost 6 bases and 5 bases, there was a span of 20 bases. The CDR3 nucleotides are TGTGCCAGCAGAGACTTAAGGGCAGGGGCAAACGAGCAGTACTTC. It encodes CASRDLRAGANEQYF.

The V gene is TRBV9, the J gene TRBJ2-5; 11 bases are a match to TRBD2. The CDR3 totals 16 residues. CDR1 and CDR2 from the germline V gene are SGDLS and YYNGEE. The J segment lost 0 bases and the V segment lost 3 bases, leaving 4 bases of the junction unmatched. CDR3 in amino acids: CASSGTSGGYQETQYF. The CDR3 nucleotides read TGTGCCAGCAGCGGTACTAGCGGGGGATACCAAGAGACCCAGTACTTC.

The V gene is TRBV4-1, the J gene TRBJ2-1, with D possibly TRBD2 on 6 matching bases. The germline V and J ends were trimmed by 4 bases and 0 bases, with 10 bases remaining between them. The CDR3 extends over 15 amino acids. The germline V gene encodes CDR1 MGHRA and CDR2 YSYEKL. The CDR3 loop reads CASSPREISYNEQFF. CDR3 DNA: TGCGCCAGCAGCCCCCGGGAGATCTCCTACAATGAGCAGTTCTTC.

The chain recombines TRBV6-1 with TRBJ1-5; D remains unclear. The CDR3 runs 13 residues. V lost 6 bases, J lost 6 bases, and 12 bases lay in between. Germline loops: CDR1 MNHNS, CDR2 SASEGT. For the CDR3, the DNA is TGTGCCAGCAGCCCCGACGGAGCTCAGCCCCAGCATTTT. This encodes CASSPDGAQPQHF.